The T cell receptor (beta chain) described here comes from a study of human T cells and chemical hapten exposure. Within the library, unique molecular identifiers were attached to each individual cDNA molecule. TCRdb itself ran the RACE reads through MiXCR, one entry per CDR3 protein. The sample consists of approximately 320,000 distinct CDR3 sequences, about 5% of them appearing once. V lost 5 bases and J 2 bases, leaving 19 bases between the germline ends. CDR3 length equals 16 residues. The germline CDR1 and CDR2 sequences are SGHRS and YFSETQ. The time point: pre-sensitization, week 0. Treatment specified: therapeutic diphenylcyclopropenone sensitization with weekly scalp DPC. This clonotype was detected many times.

The sequence came from a young woman with alopecia areata. Some clones in this sample may be carry-over from other donors' samples. The rearrangement joins TRBV5-1 to TRBJ1-2; TRBD1 is a possible D gene (5 bases). The sample here was whole blood, taken in connection with sensitization to the hapten diphenylcyclopropenone (DPC). The CDR3 sequence: CASSLTLDSSNYGYTF. DNA for the CDR3: TGCGCCAGCAGTCTCACACTTGACAGCAGCAACTATGGCTACACCTTC.